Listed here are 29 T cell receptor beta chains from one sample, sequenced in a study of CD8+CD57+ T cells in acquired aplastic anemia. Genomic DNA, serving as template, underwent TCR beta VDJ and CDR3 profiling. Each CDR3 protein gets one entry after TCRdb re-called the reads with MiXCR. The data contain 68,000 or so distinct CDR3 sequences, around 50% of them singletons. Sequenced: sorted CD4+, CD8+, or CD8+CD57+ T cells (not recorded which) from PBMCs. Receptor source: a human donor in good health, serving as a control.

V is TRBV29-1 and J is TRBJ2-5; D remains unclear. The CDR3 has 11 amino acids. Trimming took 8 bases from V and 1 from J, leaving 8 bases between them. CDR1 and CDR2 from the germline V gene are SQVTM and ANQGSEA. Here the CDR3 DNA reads TGCAGCCTTTCATTCCAAGAGACCCAGTACTTC. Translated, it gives CSLSFQETQYF.

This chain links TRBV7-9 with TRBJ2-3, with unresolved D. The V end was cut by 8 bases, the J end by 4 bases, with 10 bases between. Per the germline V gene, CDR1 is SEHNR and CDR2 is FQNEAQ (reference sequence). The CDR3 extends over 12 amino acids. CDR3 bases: TGTGCCAGCGAGGTGAGAGCAGATACGCAGTATTTT. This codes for CASEVRADTQYF.

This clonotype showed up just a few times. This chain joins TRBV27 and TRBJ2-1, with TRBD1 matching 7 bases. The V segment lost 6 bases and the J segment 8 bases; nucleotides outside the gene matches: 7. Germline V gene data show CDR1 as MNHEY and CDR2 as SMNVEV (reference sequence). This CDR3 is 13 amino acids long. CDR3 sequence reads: CASRHRGIDEQFF. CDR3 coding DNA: TGTGCCAGCAGGCACAGGGGTATAGATGAGCAGTTCTTC.

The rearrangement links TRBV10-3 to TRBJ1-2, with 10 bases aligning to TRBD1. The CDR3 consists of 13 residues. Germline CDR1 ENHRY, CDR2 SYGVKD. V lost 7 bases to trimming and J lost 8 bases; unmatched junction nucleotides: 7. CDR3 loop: CAIKRQGAWGYTF. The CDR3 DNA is TGTGCCATCAAGAGACAGGGGGCGTGGGGCTACACCTTC.

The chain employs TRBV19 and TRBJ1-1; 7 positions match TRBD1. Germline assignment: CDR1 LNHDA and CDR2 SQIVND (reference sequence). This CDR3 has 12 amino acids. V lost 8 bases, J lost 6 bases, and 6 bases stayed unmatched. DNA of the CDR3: TGTGCCAGTGTGAGGGGGCTTGCTGAAGCTTTCTTT. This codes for CASVRGLAEAFF.

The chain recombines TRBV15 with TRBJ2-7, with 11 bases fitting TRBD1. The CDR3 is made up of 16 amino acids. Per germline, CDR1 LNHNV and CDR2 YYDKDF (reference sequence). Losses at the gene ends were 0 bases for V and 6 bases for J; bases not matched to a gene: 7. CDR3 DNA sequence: TGTGCCACCAGCAGAGATCAGAGGACAGGGGGCTTCGAGCAGTACTTC. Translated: CATSRDQRTGGFEQYF.

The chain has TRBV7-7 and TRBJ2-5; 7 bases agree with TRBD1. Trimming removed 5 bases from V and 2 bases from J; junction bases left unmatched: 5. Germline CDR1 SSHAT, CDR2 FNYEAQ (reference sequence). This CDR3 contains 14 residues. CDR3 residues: CASSTPDRQETQYF. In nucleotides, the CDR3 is TGTGCCAGCAGCACCCCGGACAGGCAAGAGACCCAGTACTTC.

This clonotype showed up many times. The CDR3 nucleotides are TGTGCCGCGAAGGGTGCTGGCTACACCTTC. It encodes CAAKGAGYTF. J is TRBJ1-2 and V is TRBV19; D unclear. Trimming stripped 11 bases from V and 7 bases from J, with 11 bases between. The CDR3 runs to 10 residues. Germline V gene lookup returns CDR1 LNHDA and CDR2 SQIVND (reference sequence).

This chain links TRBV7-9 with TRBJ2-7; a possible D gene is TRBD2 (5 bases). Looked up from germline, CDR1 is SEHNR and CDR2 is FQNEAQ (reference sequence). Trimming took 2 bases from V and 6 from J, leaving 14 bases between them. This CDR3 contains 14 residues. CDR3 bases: TGTGCCAGCAGCTTATCCTGGGGTGCGGGCGAGCAGTACTTC. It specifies CASSLSWGAGEQYF.

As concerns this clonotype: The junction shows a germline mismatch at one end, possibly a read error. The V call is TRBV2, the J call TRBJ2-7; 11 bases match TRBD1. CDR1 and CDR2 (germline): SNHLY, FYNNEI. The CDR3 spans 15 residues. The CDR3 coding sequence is TGCGCCAGCAGCCAAGGACAGGGGGCTGACTACGAGCAGTACTTC. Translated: CASSQGQGADYEQYF.

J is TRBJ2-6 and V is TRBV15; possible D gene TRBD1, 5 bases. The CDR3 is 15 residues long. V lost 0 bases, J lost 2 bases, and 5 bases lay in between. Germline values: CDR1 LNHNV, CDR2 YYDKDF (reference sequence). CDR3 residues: CATSRETAGANVLTF. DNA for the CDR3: TGTGCCACCAGCAGAGAGACAGCTGGGGCCAACGTCCTGACTTTC. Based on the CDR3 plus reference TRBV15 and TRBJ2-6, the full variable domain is DAMVIQNPRYQVTQFGKPVTLSCSQTLNHNVMYWYQQKSSQAPKLLFHYYDKDFNNEADTPDNFQSRRPNTSFCFLDIRSPGLGDTAMYLCATSRETAGANVLTFGAGSRLTVL.

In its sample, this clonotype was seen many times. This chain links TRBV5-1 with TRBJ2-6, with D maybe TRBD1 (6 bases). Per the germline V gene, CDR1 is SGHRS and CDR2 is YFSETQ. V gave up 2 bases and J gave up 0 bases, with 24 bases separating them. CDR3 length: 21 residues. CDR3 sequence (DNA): TGCGCCAGCAGCTTTCAGATCGTTCAGGGGACCCCTCACTCTGGGGCCAACGTCCTGACTTTC. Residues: CASSFQIVQGTPHSGANVLTF.

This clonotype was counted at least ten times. The DNA of the CDR3 is TGTGCCAGCAGTTCGAGGACAGCGTCGACCTACGAGCAGTACTTC. Protein: CASSSRTASTYEQYF. V is TRBV27 and J is TRBJ2-7; the D gene is possibly TRBD1 (6 bases). The V and J ends lost 4 bases and 2 bases respectively, with 15 bases between them. Looked up from germline, CDR1 is MNHEY and CDR2 is SMNVEV (reference sequence). This CDR3 region has 15 residues.

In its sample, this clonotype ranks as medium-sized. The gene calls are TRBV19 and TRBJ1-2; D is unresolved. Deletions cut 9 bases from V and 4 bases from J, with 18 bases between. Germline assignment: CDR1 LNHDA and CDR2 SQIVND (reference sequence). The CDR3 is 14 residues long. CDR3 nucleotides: TGTGCCAGCTCCCCTCCCGAGTTCTCCTATGGCTACACCTTC. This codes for CASSPPEFSYGYTF.

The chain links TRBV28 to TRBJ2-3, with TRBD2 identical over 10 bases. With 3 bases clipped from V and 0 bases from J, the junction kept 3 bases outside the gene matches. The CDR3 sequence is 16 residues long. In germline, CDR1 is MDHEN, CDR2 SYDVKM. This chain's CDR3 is CASSFGAGGSTDTQYF. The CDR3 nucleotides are TGTGCCAGCAGTTTCGGAGCGGGAGGGAGCACAGATACGCAGTATTTT.

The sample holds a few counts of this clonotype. CDR3 loop: CAIKTDTDTQYF. CDR3 DNA sequence: TGTGCCATCAAGACAGACACAGATACGCAGTATTTT. The chain links TRBV10-3 to TRBJ2-3; maybe TRBD1 (5 bases). The germline V and J ends were trimmed by 7 bases and 2 bases, with 7 bases remaining between them. The CDR3 consists of 12 residues. Germline-derived CDR1 and CDR2 are ENHRY and SYGVKD.

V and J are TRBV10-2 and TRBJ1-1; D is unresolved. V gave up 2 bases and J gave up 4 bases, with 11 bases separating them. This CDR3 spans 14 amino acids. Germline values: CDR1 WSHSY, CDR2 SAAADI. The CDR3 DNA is TGCGCCAGCAGTGAGCGGACGGTAGGCACTGAAGCTTTCTTT. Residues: CASSERTVGTEAFF.

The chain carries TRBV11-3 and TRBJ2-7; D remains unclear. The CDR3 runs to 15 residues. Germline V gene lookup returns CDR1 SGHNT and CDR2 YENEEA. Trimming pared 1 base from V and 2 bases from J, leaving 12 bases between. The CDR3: CASSLGGLGTYEQYF. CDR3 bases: TGTGCCAGCAGCTTAGGCGGCCTTGGGACCTACGAGCAGTACTTC.

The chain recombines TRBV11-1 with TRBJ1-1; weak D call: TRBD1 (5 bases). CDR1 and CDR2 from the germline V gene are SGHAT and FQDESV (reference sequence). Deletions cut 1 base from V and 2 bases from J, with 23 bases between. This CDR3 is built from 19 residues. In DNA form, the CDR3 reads TGTGCCAGCAGCTTAGTGTCCTTCCTGAGGGGCTCGCGAAACACTGAAGCTTTCTTT. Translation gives CASSLVSFLRGSRNTEAFF.

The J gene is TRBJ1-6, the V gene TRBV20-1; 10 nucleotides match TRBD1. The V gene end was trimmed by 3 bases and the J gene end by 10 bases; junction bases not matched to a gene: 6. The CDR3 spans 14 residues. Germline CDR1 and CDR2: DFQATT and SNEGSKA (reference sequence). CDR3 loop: CSASPGQGQSPLHF. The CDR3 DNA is TGCAGTGCTAGTCCGGGACAGGGGCAATCACCCCTCCACTTT.

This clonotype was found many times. CDR3 nucleotides: TGTGCCAGCAGCTTAGTGCGGACCAGCAGTACAGATACGCAGTATTTT. Residues: CASSLVRTSSTDTQYF. The J gene is TRBJ2-3, the V gene TRBV7-2; D ambiguous. The length of the CDR3 is 16 residues. Germline V gene data show CDR1 as SGHTA and CDR2 as FQGNSA. V was trimmed by 1 base and J by 3 bases, leaving 14 bases between them.

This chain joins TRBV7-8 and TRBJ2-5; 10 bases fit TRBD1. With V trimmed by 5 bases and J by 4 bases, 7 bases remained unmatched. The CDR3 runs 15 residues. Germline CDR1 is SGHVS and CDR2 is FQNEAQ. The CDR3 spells CASSRTGGRSETQYF. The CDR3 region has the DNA TGTGCCAGCAGCCGGACAGGGGGACGATCAGAGACCCAGTACTTC.

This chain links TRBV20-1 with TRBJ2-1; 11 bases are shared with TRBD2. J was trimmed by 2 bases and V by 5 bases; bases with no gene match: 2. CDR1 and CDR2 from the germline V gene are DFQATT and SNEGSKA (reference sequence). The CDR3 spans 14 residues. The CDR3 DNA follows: TGCAGTGCTGCACTAGCGGGAGCCTACAATGAGCAGTTCTTC. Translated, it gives CSAALAGAYNEQFF.

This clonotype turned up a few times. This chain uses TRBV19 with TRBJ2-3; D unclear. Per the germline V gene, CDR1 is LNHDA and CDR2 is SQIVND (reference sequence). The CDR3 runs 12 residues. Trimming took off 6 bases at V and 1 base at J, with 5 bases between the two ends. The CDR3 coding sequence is TGTGCCAGTAGGCAGGGCACAGATACGCAGTATTTT. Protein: CASRQGTDTQYF. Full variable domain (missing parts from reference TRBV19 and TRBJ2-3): DGGITQSPKYLFRKEGQNVTLSCEQNLNHDAMYWYRQDPGQGLRLIYYSQIVNDFQKGDIAEGYSVSREKKESFPLTVTSAQKNPTAFYLCASRQGTDTQYFGPGTRLTVL.

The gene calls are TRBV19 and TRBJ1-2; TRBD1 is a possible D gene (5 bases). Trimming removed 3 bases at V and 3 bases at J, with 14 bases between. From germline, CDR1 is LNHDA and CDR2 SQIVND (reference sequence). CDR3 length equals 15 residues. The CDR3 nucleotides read TGTGCCAGTAGTATCGGGACTCCTAGGGACTATGGCTACACCTTC. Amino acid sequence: CASSIGTPRDYGYTF.

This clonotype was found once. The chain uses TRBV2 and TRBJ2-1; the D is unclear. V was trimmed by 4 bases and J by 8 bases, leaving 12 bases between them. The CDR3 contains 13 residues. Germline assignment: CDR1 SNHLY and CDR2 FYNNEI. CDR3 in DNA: TGTGCCAGCAGTGGGGTGGGGATCCATGAGCAGTTCTTC. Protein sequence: CASSGVGIHEQFF.

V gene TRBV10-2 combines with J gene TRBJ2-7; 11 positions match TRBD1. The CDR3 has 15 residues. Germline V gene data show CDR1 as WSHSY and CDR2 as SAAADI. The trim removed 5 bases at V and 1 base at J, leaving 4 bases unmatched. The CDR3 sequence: CASSTGTGGSYEQYF. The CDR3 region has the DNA TGCGCCAGCAGTACCGGGACAGGGGGTTCCTACGAGCAGTACTTC.

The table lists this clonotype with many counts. The CDR3 DNA follows: TGTGCCAGCAGCGTGACTAGCGGGGGCGCAGATACGCAGTATTTT. Translated, it gives CASSVTSGGADTQYF. The chain has TRBV9 and TRBJ2-3; 12 nucleotides line up with TRBD2. Germline V lookup: CDR1 SGDLS, CDR2 YYNGEE. The CDR3 contains 15 residues. J was trimmed by 4 bases and V by 2 bases; bases with no gene match: 2.

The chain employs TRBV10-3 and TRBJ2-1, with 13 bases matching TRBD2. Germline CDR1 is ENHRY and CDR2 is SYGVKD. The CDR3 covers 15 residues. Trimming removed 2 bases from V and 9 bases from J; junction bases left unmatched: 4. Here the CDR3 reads CAISETSGGAIEQFF. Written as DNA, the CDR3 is TGTGCCATCAGTGAGACTAGCGGGGGGGCCATTGAGCAGTTCTTC.